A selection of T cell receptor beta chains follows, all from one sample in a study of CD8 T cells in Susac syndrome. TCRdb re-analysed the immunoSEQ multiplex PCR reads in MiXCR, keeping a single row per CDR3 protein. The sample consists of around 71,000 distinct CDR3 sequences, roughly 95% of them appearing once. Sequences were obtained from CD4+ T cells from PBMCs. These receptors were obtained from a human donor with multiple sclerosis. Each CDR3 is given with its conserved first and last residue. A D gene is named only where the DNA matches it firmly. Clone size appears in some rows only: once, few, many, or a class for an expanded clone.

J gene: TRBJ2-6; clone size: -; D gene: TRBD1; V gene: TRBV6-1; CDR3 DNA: TGTGCCAGCTATGGGGTGAGACAGGGGATACCTGGTGGGGCCAACGTCCTGACTTTC; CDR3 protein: CASYGVRQGIPGGANVLTF
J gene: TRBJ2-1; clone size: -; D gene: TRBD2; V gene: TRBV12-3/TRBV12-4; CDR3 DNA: TGTGCCAGCAGTAAACTAGCGTCCCCGGGGGGATACAATGAGCAGTTCTTC; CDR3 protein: CASSKLASPGGYNEQFF
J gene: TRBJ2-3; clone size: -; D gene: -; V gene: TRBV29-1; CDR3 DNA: TGCAGCGTTGAACGGGCAGATACGCAGTATTTT; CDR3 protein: CSVERADTQYF
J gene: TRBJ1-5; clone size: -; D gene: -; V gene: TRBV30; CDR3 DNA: TGTGCCTGGACCAAGGGGGAGGGAGGTCAGCCCCAGCATTTT; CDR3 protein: CAWTKGEGGQPQHF
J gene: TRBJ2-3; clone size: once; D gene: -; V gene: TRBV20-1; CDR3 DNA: TGCAGTGCCAGCGCGCCAGATACGCAGTATTTT; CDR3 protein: CSASAPDTQYF
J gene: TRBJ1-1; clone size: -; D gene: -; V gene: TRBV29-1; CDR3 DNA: TGCAGCGTTGAAGGGGGGGGGAACACTGAAGCTTTCTTT; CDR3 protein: CSVEGGGNTEAFF
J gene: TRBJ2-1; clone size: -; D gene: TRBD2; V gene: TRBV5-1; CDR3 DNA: TGCGCCAGCAGCTTAGCGGGGGGGCCGTATGAGCAGTTCTTC; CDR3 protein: CASSLAGGPYEQFF
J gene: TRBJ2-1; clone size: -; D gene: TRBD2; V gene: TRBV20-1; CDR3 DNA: TGCAGTGCTGAAGGTCCGGGACTAGCGGTAAATGAGCAGTTCTTC; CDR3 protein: CSAEGPGLAVNEQFF
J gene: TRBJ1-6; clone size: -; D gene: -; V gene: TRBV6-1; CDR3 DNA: TGTGCCGGGACTTACAGGGCCGGAGGATCACCCCTCCACTTT; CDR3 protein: CAGTYRAGGSPLHF
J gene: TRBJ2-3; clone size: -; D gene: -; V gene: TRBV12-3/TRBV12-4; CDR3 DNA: TGTGCCAGCAGCATGGGGGTTCCGGATACGCAGTATTTT; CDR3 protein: CASSMGVPDTQYF
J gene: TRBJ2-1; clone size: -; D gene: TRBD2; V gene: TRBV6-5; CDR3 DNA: TGTGCCAGCAAGGCGGGGGACGTCAATGAGCAGTTCTTC; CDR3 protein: CASKAGDVNEQFF
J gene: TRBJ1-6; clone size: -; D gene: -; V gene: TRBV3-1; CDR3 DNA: TGTGCCAGCAGCCAAGTTCGGTTTAATTCACCCCTCCACTTT; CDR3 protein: CASSQVRFNSPLHF
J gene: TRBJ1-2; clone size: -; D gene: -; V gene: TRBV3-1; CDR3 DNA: TGTGCCAGCAGCCCCGTCGGGGGGGGCAGCTATGGCTACACCTTC; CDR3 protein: CASSPVGGGSYGYTF
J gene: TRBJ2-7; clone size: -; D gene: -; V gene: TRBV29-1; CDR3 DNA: TGCAGCGGGGGGGACTCCGCGGAGCAGTACTTC; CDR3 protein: CSGGDSAEQYF
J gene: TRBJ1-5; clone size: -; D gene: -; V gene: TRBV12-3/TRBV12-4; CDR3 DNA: TGTGCCAGCACCAGGGACGCAGGGCGCCAGCCCCAGCATTTT; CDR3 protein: CASTRDAGRQPQHF
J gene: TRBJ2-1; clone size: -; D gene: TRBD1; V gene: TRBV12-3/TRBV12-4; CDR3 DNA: TGTGCCAGCAGTCCTCGGGCGGGACAGGGTTTGGATGAGCAGTTCTTC; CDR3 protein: CASSPRAGQGLDEQFF
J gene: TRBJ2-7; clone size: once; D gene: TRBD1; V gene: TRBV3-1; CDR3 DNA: TGTGCCAGCAGCCCAGGAGTTCGGGACAGGGTCCACGAGCAGTACTTC; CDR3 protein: CASSPGVRDRVHEQYF
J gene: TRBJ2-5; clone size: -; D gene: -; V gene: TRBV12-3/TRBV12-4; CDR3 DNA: TGTGCCAGCAGTTACGCGGGCAGGGAGCAAGAGACCCAGTACTTC; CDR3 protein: CASSYAGREQETQYF
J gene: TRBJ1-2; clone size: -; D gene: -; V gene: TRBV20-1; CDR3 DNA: TGCAGTGCTAGGGGGGGGAGGATGTACGGCTACACCTTC; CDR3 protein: CSARGGRMYGYTF
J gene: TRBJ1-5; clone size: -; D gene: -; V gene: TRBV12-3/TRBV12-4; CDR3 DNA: TGTGCCAGCAGTCCTGACGGCGGGAAAGGTCAGCCCCAGCATTTT; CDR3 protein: CASSPDGGKGQPQHF
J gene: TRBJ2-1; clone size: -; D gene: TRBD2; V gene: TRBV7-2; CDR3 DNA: TGTGCCAGCAGCTTAAGGACTAGCGGGGTACAGAAGGAGCAGTTCTTC; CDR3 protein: CASSLRTSGVQKEQFF
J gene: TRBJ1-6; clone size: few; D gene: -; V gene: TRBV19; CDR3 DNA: TGTGCCAGTAGAGAGGGGGGATCACCCCTCCATTTT; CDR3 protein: CASREGGSPLHF
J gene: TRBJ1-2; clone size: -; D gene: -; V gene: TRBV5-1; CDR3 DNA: TGCGCCAGCAGCTTGGACCAGAACTATGGCTACACCTTC; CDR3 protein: CASSLDQNYGYTF
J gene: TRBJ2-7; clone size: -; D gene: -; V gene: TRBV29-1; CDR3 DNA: TGCAGCGTTGTCCGGTTGCCATCCTACGAGCAGTACTTC; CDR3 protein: CSVVRLPSYEQYF